What follows describes a single T cell receptor beta chain. Its cognate antigen is unknown. The data stem from a study of T-cell memory formation after mild COVID-19. Overall study context: TCR clusters largely stayed donor specific. Notes on the study in general: A second wave expanding day 15 to 37 was CD4+-biased; contracting clones were balanced. The second-wave clones peaking on day 37 were not confirmed as SARS-CoV-2-specific.

Using constant-segment primers, 5'RACE produced TCR alpha and TCR beta cDNA libraries carrying sample barcodes and UMIs. TCRdb reprocessed the 5' RACE reads via MiXCR and lists one record per CDR3 protein. The sample has about 540,000 distinct CDR3 sequences; around 21% are singletons. Germline trimming cut 0 bases from V and 8 bases from J; bases unmatched to any gene: 10. Germline V lookup: CDR1 LGHDT, CDR2 YNNKEL (reference sequence). The CDR3 is 16 residues long. This chain joins TRBV3-1 and TRBJ2-1, with TRBD2 matching 7 bases. Material for sequencing was PBMCs or a T cell subset sorted from them (not recorded which). The origin of this receptor is an adult woman who had mild COVID-19 (a few samples of this study predate the infection). Cell type and time point are not known. As DNA, the CDR3 is TGTGCCAGCAGCCAAGAGGTCCGGGGGAGCGGGGATGAGCAGTTCTTC. Translating gives CASSQEVRGSGDEQFF.